What follows are 14 T cell receptor beta chains derived from one specimen sequenced in a study. One entry per CDR3 protein, called by TCRdb with MiXCR from the reads. The repertoire includes some 15,000 distinct CDR3 sequences, around 34% of them detected once, and roughly 15% sits in the top ten. Sequenced material: blood. The receptors were gathered from a human donor.

This clonotype was found many times. V and J are TRBV4-2 and TRBJ2-2; TRBD2 matches 9 bases. The junction had 4 bases not matched to a gene; V was cut back by 1 base and J by 4 bases. Germline CDR1 is LGHNA and CDR2 is YNFKEQ. The CDR3 is 16 amino acids. The DNA of the CDR3 is TGTGCCAGCAGCCAAGGCGGCGGGAGGGTCACCGGGGAGCTGTTTTTT. Its protein is CASSQGGGRVTGELFF.

Details on this clonotype: This could be a read error, since a much larger clone is one nucleotide away. The CDR3 DNA sequence: TGCGCCAGCAGCCAAGAAACTCACTCCGAGCAGTACTTC. Translated, it gives CASSQETHSEQYF. V and J are TRBV4-3 and TRBJ2-7; no clear D gene. Trimming shortened V by 0 bases and J by 6 bases, and 9 bases separated the two germline ends. From germline, CDR1 is LGHNA and CDR2 YSLEER. The length of the CDR3 is 13 residues.

At least ten counts were recorded for this clonotype. The chain joins TRBV6-2 or TRBV6-3 to TRBJ1-1; weak D call: TRBD1 (5 bases). V dropped 3 bases and J dropped 1 base, with 9 bases sitting between them. The CDR3 length is 14 residues. Germline CDR1 is MNHEY and CDR2 is SVGEGT. The CDR3 DNA reads TGTGCCAGCAGTTATTCCGACAGGAACACTGAAGCTTTCTTT. Protein sequence: CASSYSDRNTEAFF.

The chain joins TRBV30 to TRBJ2-1, with D tentatively TRBD2 (6 bases). CDR3 length: 12 residues. V shed 8 bases and J shed 8 bases, with 16 bases lying between them. Germline V gene sequence: CDR1 GTSNPN, CDR2 SVGIG (reference sequence). The CDR3 DNA sequence: TGTGCCGCCATGGAGGGAGGCGATGAGCAGTTCTTC. It is translated as CAAMEGGDEQFF.

The CDR3 DNA sequence: TGTGCCAGCAGCCAGGGACATGCCACAAATAATGAAAAACTGTTTTTT. It specifies CASSQGHATNNEKLFF. The chain carries TRBV4-2 and TRBJ1-4; TRBD1 might be the D (6 bases). The CDR3 runs to 16 residues. Germline V gene sequence: CDR1 LGHNA, CDR2 YNFKEQ. V dropped 3 bases and J dropped 4 bases, with 15 bases sitting between them.

The chain uses TRBV4-3 and TRBJ2-1; 10 bases agree with TRBD2. This CDR3 comprises 16 residues. V dropped 0 bases and J dropped 6; count of bases not matched to a gene: 5. The germline V gene has CDR1 LGHNA and CDR2 YSLEER. The CDR3 DNA is TGCGCCAGCAGCCAAGACAGGTGGACTAGCGGCAATGAGCAGTTCTTC. Its protein product is CASSQDRWTSGNEQFF.

This clonotype has a count of ten or more. This chain links TRBV4-3 with TRBJ1-3, with 8 nucleotides matching TRBD1. Germline CDR1 LGHNA, CDR2 YSLEER. The V segment lost 1 base and the J segment 0 bases; nucleotides outside the gene matches: 2. This CDR3 region has 16 residues. The CDR3 is CASSQGDRSSGNTIYF. Written as DNA, the CDR3 is TGCGCCAGCAGCCAAGGGGACAGGAGCTCTGGAAACACCATATATTTT.

In this sample, this clonotype turned up many times. The chain recombines TRBV7-8 with TRBJ2-2; tentatively, D is TRBD1 (6 bases). Per germline, CDR1 SGHVS and CDR2 FQNEAQ. Trimming took 0 bases from V and 4 from J, leaving 21 bases between them. The CDR3 loop spans 19 amino acids. CDR3 DNA sequence: TGTGCCAGCAGCTTAGCGTCACTACGTACAGGGTTGGGCACCGGGGAGCTGTTTTTT. Translating it yields CASSLASLRTGLGTGELFF.

This clonotype appeared once. Since a much larger clone is just one base distant, this may be a read error. The rearrangement uses TRBV29-1 and TRBJ1-1; weak D call: TRBD1 (5 bases). Germline CDR1 reads SQVTM; CDR2 reads ANQGSEA. The CDR3 is 13 amino acids. CDR3 in amino acids: CGLYGGGNSEAFF. The CDR3 DNA sequence: TGCGGCCTCTATGGGGGGGGGAACTCTGAAGCTTTCTTT.

This clonotype was picked up a small number of times. V gene TRBV10-2 combines with J gene TRBJ2-5; 10 bases are a match to TRBD1. Germline V lookup: CDR1 WSHSY, CDR2 SAAADI. This CDR3 contains 16 residues. With V trimmed by 6 bases and J by 3 bases, 10 bases remained unmatched. The CDR3 region has the DNA TGCGCCAGCAGCCAAGATTGGACAGGGGGGAAAGAGACCCAGTACTTC. It encodes CASSQDWTGGKETQYF.

This clonotype was seen many times. The chain combines TRBV4-3 with TRBJ2-2; 13 positions match TRBD2. Looked up from germline, CDR1 is LGHNA and CDR2 is YSLEER. V was clipped by 0 bases and J by 5 bases; unmatched bases: 0. This CDR3 spans 16 amino acids. DNA of the CDR3: TGCGCCAGCAGCCAAGAACTAGCGGGAGGGACCGGGGAGCTGTTTTTT. Translating it yields CASSQELAGGTGELFF.

The sample holds a few counts of this clonotype. The chain couples TRBV29-1 to TRBJ1-1; TRBD1 might be the D (5 bases). The V and J ends lost 4 bases and 3 bases respectively, with 9 bases between them. CDR1 is SQVTM, CDR2 ANQGSEA, per germline. This CDR3 contains 12 residues. In nucleotides, the CDR3 is TGCAGCGTTGCAGGGATAGACACTGAAGCTTTCTTT. It is translated as CSVAGIDTEAFF.

This clonotype has just a few counts. The J gene is TRBJ2-3, the V gene TRBV18; weak D call: TRBD1 (6 bases). This CDR3 has 16 residues. Deletions cut 4 bases from V and 2 bases from J, with 16 bases between. Looked up from germline, CDR1 is KGHSH and CDR2 is LQKENI. CDR3 amino acids: CASSLTGIRNTDTQYF. The CDR3 coding sequence is TGTGCCAGCTCACTTACAGGGATACGGAACACAGATACGCAGTATTTT.

The sample holds many counts of this clonotype. In nucleotides, the CDR3 is TGCGCCAGCAGCCAAGGGAAGGCGGGCTCCTATAATTCACCCCTCCACTTT. Protein product: CASSQGKAGSYNSPLHF. This chain connects TRBV4-3 to TRBJ1-6, with D hard to call. The CDR3 extends over 17 amino acids. From germline, CDR1 is LGHNA and CDR2 YSLEER. The ends were cut back, 1 base at V and 0 bases at J, with 10 bases in the middle.